This T cell receptor beta chain stems from a study of T cell repertoires in cytomegalovirus infection (dated by TCRdb to the late 2010s). In terms of the full investigation: Recently identified HLA-C-restricted CMV epitopes, whose presentation resists viral immunomodulation, were targeted by peptide stimulations together with well-studied HLA-B-restricted epitopes. The HLA type of each donor mattered for the analysis, because public TCR beta signatures pointed to carriage of CMV infection along with the matching HLA type.

TCRdb lists the instrument as Illumina HiSeq 1500. In TCRdb, the public reads were trimmed at Q25 with fastp and aligned with MiXCR, with productive beta chains retained. Rows merge per CDR3 protein into single entries with the most common DNA and genes. The sample records roughly 700,000 distinct CDR3 sequences, around 31% of which are singletons. Approximately 18% of the sample comes from the top ten. Explained via the paper, the treatment or condition label denotes: in vitro stimulation with specific CMV peptide epitopes to enrich CMV-specific T cells. This clonotype was recorded many times. No antigen is known for it. Base qualities were left out, and no much larger clone turns up one base away. What the work shows at the level of the full study, not this receptor alone: In both this cohort and an independent cohort of 350 to 400 donors, the cumulative frequency of public TCR beta family members distinguished carriers of CMV infection plus the relevant HLA type. The ex vivo response was dominated by HLA-C-restricted CMV-specific TCR beta clonotypes, and the single most frequent clonotype in two of eight donors was supplied by these HLA-C-restricted clonotypes.

V and J are trimmed by 3 bases and 3 bases, and the gene matches miss 2 bases of the junction. From a lookup of the germline V gene (reference sequence), CDR1 and CDR2 are SEHNR and FQNEAQ. The CDR3 runs 14 residues from the cysteine to the phenylalanine. The only DNA kept is the CDR3, 42 bases in frame from the first base. The V gene is TRBV7-9 and the J gene is TRBJ1-5; the junction holds 7 bases that match TRBD1. The input for sequencing was cultured PBMCs, taken from culture after CMV antigen stimulation. The receptor was derived from a human donor in good health (CMV status not recorded). Some clones in this sample may be carry-over from other donors' samples. The nucleotides read TGTGCCAGCAGCTTGACAGGGCTCAATCAGCCCCAGCATTTT. Its protein reads: CASSLTGLNQPQHF.